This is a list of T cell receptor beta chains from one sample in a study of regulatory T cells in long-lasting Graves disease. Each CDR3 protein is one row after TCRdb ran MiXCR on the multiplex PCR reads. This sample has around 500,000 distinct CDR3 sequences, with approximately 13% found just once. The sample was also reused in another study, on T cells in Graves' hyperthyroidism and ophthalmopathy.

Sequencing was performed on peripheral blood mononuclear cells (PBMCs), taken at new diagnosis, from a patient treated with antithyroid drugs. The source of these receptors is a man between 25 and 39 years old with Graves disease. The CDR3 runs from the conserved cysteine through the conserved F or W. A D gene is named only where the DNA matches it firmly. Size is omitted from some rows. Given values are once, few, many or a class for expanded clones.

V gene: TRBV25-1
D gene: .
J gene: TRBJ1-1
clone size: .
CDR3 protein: CASSEWSRAFF
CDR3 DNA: TGTGCCAGCAGTGAATGGAGTAGGGCTTTCTTT

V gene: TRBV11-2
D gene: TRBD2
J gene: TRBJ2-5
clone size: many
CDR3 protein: CASSPGLAGPQETQYF
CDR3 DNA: TGTGCCAGCAGCCCAGGACTAGCGGGACCCCAAGAGACCCAGTACTTC

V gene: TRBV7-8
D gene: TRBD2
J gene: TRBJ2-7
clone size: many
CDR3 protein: CASSSAGGPGEQYF
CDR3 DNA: TGTGCCAGCAGTTCTGCGGGAGGGCCGGGCGAGCAGTACTTC

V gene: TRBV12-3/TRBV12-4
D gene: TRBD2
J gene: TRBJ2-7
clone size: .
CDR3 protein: CASSTLWGRAFEQYF
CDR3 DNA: TGTGCCAGCAGTACTCTTTGGGGGAGGGCCTTCGAGCAGTACTTC

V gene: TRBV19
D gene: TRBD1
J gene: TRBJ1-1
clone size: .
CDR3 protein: CASSATGKTEAFF
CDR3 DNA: TGTGCCAGTAGTGCGACAGGGAAGACTGAAGCTTTCTTT

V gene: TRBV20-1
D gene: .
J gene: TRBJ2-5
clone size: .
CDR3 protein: CSAPRDPAIRETQYF
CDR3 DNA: TGCAGTGCTCCACGAGATCCCGCCATCCGAGAGACCCAGTACTTC

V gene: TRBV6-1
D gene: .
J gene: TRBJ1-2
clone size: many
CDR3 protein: CASRGDGDLSYTF
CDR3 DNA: TGTGCCAGCAGGGGGGACGGGGATCTCAGCTACACCTTC

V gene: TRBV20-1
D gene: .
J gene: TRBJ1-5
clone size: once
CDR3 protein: CSARANEGKAQHF
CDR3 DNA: TGCAGTGCTAGAGCTAATGAGGGGAAGGCCCAGCATTTT

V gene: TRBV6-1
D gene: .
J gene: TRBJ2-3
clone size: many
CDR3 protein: CASSDQVSTTDTQYF
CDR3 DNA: TGTGCCAGCAGTGATCAGGTGTCCACCACAGATACGCAGTATTTT

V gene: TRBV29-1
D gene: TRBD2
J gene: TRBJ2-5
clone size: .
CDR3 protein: CSAGVLAGGAQETQYF
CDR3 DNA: TGCAGCGCCGGCGTACTAGCGGGAGGAGCTCAAGAGACCCAGTACTTC

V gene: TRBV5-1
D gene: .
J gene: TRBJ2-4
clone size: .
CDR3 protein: CASSPPWKGNEAKNIQYF
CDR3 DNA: TGCGCCAGCAGCCCACCATGGAAGGGGAACGAGGCCAAAAACATTCAGTACTTC

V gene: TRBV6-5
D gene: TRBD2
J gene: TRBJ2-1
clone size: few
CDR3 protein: CASSFGSGRANNEQFF
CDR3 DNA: TGTGCCAGCAGTTTTGGGAGCGGGAGGGCAAACAATGAGCAGTTCTTC

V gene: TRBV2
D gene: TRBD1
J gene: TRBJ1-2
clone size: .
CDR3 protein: CASSKTGGTYGYTF
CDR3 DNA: TGTGCCAGCAGTAAGACAGGGGGCACCTATGGCTACACCTTC

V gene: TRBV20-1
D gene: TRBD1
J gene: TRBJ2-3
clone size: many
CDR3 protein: CSARDKGQGNTQYF
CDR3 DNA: TGCAGTGCTAGAGACAAGGGACAGGGGAATACGCAGTATTTT

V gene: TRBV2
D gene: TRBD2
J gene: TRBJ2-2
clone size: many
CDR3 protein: CASSTGTSGYTGELFF
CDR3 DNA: TGTGCCAGCAGTACCGGGACTAGCGGTTACACCGGGGAGCTGTTTTTT

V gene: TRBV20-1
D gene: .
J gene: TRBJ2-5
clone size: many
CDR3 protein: CSAREGQETQYF
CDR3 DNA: TGCAGTGCTAGAGAGGGGCAAGAGACCCAGTACTTC

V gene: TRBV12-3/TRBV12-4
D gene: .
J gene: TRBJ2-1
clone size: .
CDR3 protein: CASSFGETYNEQFF
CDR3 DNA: TGTGCCAGCAGTTTCGGGGAAACCTACAATGAGCAGTTCTTC

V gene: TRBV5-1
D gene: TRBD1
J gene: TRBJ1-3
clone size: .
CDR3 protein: CASSLAPRQGNRGNTIYF
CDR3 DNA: TGCGCCAGCAGCTTGGCCCCTAGACAGGGCAATCGTGGAAACACCATATATTTT

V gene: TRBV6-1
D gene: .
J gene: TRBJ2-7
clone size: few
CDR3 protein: CASSNMQGVPTGKYF
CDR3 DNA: TGTGCCAGCAGTAATATGCAGGGAGTCCCGACCGGAAAGTACTTC

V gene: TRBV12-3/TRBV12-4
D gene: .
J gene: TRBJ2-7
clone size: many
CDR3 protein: CASRAREVYEQYF
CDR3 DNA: TGTGCCAGCAGGGCCCGGGAAGTCTACGAGCAGTACTTC

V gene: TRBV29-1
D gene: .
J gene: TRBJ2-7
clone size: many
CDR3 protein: CSVVTESSYEQYF
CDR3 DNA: TGCAGCGTTGTGACAGAGAGCTCCTACGAGCAGTACTTC

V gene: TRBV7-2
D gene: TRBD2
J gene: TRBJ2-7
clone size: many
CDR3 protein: CASSFGGRYEQYF
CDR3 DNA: TGTGCCAGCAGCTTCGGCGGGAGGTACGAGCAGTACTTC

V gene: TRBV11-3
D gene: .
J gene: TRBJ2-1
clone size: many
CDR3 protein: CASSLGGGMGSREQFF
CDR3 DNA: TGTGCCAGCAGCTTAGGTGGGGGTATGGGATCTCGGGAGCAGTTCTTC

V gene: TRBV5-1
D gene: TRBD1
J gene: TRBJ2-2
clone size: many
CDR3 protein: CASSRPGTGVTGELFF
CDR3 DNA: TGCGCCAGCAGCAGACCCGGGACAGGGGTCACCGGGGAGCTGTTTTTT

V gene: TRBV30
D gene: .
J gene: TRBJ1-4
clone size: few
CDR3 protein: CAWGAGPGNEKLFF
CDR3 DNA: TGTGCCTGGGGAGCGGGGCCTGGGAATGAAAAACTGTTTTTT